The 32 T cell receptor beta chains listed next were all sequenced from one sample in a study of T cell repertoires in cytomegalovirus infection. TCRdb ran MiXCR on the reads and lists one entry per CDR3 protein. The data show over 450,000 distinct CDR3 sequences, approximately 10% seen once. What was sequenced was PBMCs. Receptors originate from a human donor in good health (CMV status not recorded). Some clones in this sample may be carry-over from other donors' samples.

V usage is TRBV2 and J usage is TRBJ1-2, with 11 bases matching TRBD1. The V and J ends lost 6 bases and 2 bases, in that order; junction bases with no gene match: 2. Germline V gives CDR1 SNHLY, CDR2 FYNNEI. CDR3 length: 14 amino acids. The CDR3 here is CASSGQGANYGYTF. Written as DNA, the CDR3 is TGTGCCAGCAGCGGACAGGGGGCGAACTATGGCTACACCTTC.

This chain uses TRBV5-5 with TRBJ2-5; no reliable D call. There are 13 residues in the CDR3. CDR1 SGHKS and CDR2 YYEKEE come from the germline V gene (reference sequence). V was pared by 6 bases and J by 1 base, with 10 bases between. CDR3 bases: TGTGCCAGCACCATCGGCGGCCAAGAGACCCAGTACTTC. Translated: CASTIGGQETQYF. The full variable domain, with the rest looked up from reference TRBV5-5 and TRBJ2-5, is DAGVTQSPTHLIKTRGQQVTLRCSPISGHKSVSWYQQVLGQGPQFIFQYYEKEERGRGNFPDRFSARQFPNYSSELNVNALLLGDSALYLCASTIGGQETQYFGPGTRLLVL.

A few counts support this clonotype. The V and J genes are TRBV27 and TRBJ2-1, with TRBD2 as a possible D gene (6 bases). This CDR3 region has 13 residues. The germline gives CDR1 MNHEY, CDR2 SMNVEV (reference sequence). Trimming removed 2 bases from V and 9 bases from J, with 11 bases in between. The CDR3 nucleotides are TGTGCCAGCAGTTTAGGAAGGGGAGGTGAGCAGTTCTTC. Its protein product is CASSLGRGGEQFF.

This clonotype appeared many times. The chain recombines TRBV28 with TRBJ1-2; D not certain. The CDR3 is 16 residues long. Germline loops: CDR1 MDHEN, CDR2 SYDVKM. Trimming pared 4 bases from V and 1 base from J, leaving 16 bases between. The DNA of the CDR3 is TGTGCCAGCAGTTCCGAGGCAGGAGCGTTTAACTATGGCTACACCTTC. Its translation is CASSSEAGAFNYGYTF.

To note about this clonotype: Possible read error: a much larger clone is one base away. The chain couples TRBV28 to TRBJ1-2; 9 nucleotides align to TRBD1. Germline V gene lookup returns CDR1 MDHEN and CDR2 SYDVKM. With V trimmed by 7 bases and J by 7 bases, 7 bases remained unmatched. The CDR3 is 13 residues long. The CDR3 here is CASKLQGAPGYTF. CDR3 sequence (DNA): TGTGCCAGCAAATTACAGGGGGCTCCTGGCTACACCTTC.

The chain carries TRBV4-2 and TRBJ2-7; a possible D gene is TRBD2 (6 bases). CDR1 is LGHNA, CDR2 YNFKEQ, per germline. Trimming removed 1 base at V and 3 bases at J, with 10 bases between. The CDR3 covers 14 residues. CDR3 sequence reads: CASSQAGVGYEQYF. CDR3 bases: TGTGCCAGCAGCCAAGCGGGAGTAGGCTACGAGCAGTACTTC.

This clonotype was detected ten times or more. This chain uses TRBV5-4 with TRBJ2-3; D may be TRBD1 or TRBD2 (6 bases each). The CDR3 totals 14 residues. The germline V gene encodes CDR1 SGHNT and CDR2 YYREEE (reference sequence). V shed 4 bases and J shed 4 bases, with 13 bases lying between them. CDR3 nucleotides: TGTGCCAGCAGCCCTTGGGGGGCCCCAGATACGCAGTATTTT. Translated: CASSPWGAPDTQYF.

The rearrangement joins TRBV30 to TRBJ2-4; D remains unclear. This CDR3 region has 16 residues. V lost 3 bases, J lost 0 bases, and 15 bases lay in between. Germline CDR1 and CDR2: GTSNPN and SVGIG (reference sequence). CDR3 DNA: TGTGCCTGGAGGCCCCAAGTCCTGTTAGCCAAAAACATTCAGTACTTC. This gives the protein CAWRPQVLLAKNIQYF.

This clonotype was counted at least ten times. The V and J genes are TRBV9 and TRBJ2-7; either TRBD1 or TRBD2 may supply D (6 bases each). The CDR3 runs to 16 residues. With 4 bases removed from V and 1 base from J, the gap between germline ends came to 18 bases. Germline CDR1 reads SGDLS; CDR2 reads YYNGEE. CDR3 DNA: TGTGCCAGCAGCCCAGAGGGGGAGCGGGCTTCCTACGAGCAGTACTTC. This encodes CASSPEGERASYEQYF.

V usage is TRBV11-2 and J usage is TRBJ1-4; maybe TRBD1 (5 bases). V was trimmed by 1 base and J by 7 bases, leaving 10 bases between them. The CDR3 spans 14 residues. Germline assignment: CDR1 SGHAT and CDR2 FQNNGV. CDR3 nucleotides: TGTGCCAGCAGCTTAGCCGGGACTGGTGAAAAACTGTTTTTT. It specifies CASSLAGTGEKLFF.

This clonotype was detected many times. V and J are TRBV7-8 and TRBJ2-2, with TRBD2 identical over 8 bases. Trimming at V came to 7 bases and at J to 7 bases, leaving 8 bases not matched to a gene. Germline CDR1 and CDR2: SGHVS and FQNEAQ. The CDR3 runs to 14 residues. The CDR3 here is CASIIRREVGELFF. In DNA, the CDR3 is TGTGCCAGCATCATCAGGCGGGAGGTCGGGGAGCTGTTTTTT.

This sequence joins TRBV20-1 and TRBJ2-1; D may be TRBD1 (6 bases). The germline V gene has CDR1 DFQATT and CDR2 SNEGSKA (reference sequence). The CDR3 runs to 14 residues. V lost 3 bases and J 6 bases, leaving 15 bases between the germline ends. The CDR3 DNA sequence: TGCAGTGCTAGTCCAGGGGTCGCCCTCAATGAGCAGTTCTTC. Its protein is CSASPGVALNEQFF.

This clonotype has ten or more counts. The rearrangement uses TRBV5-4 and TRBJ2-2; possibly TRBD1 for D (6 bases). Trimming took 4 bases from V and 5 from J, leaving 15 bases between them. The germline V gene encodes CDR1 SGHNT and CDR2 YYREEE (reference sequence). The CDR3 consists of 15 residues. This chain's CDR3 is CASSPRQGGTGELFF. CDR3 coding DNA: TGTGCCAGCAGCCCCCGCCAAGGGGGTACCGGGGAGCTGTTTTTT. Using reference TRBV5-4 and TRBJ2-2 for the parts outside the CDR3, the full variable domain is ETGVTQSPTHLIKTRGQQVTLRCSSQSGHNTVSWYQQALGQGPQFIFQYYREEENGRGNFPPRFSGLQFPNYSSELNVNALELDDSALYLCASSPRQGGTGELFFGEGSRLTVL.

There are a few counts of this clonotype. The chain couples TRBV9 to TRBJ1-1, with D possibly matching TRBD1 (5 bases). Germline V lookup: CDR1 SGDLS, CDR2 YYNGEE. Trimming took off 4 bases at V and 0 bases at J, with 13 bases between the two ends. This CDR3 has 15 residues. CDR3 DNA sequence: TGTGCCAGCAGCTCCGGGGGGGTGATGAACACTGAAGCTTTCTTT. Its protein product is CASSSGGVMNTEAFF.

This clonotype was detected ten times or more. The chain's CDR3 is CASSHRGSYEQYF. DNA for the CDR3: TGTGCCAGCAGCCACAGGGGCTCCTACGAGCAGTACTTC. The J gene is TRBJ2-7, the V gene TRBV7-9, with 7 bases lining up with TRBD1. Germline CDR1 SEHNR, CDR2 FQNEAQ (reference sequence). V trimming: 5 bases; J trimming: 0 bases; junction bases outside the gene matches: 1. The CDR3 is 13 amino acids. Variable domain in full (rest from reference TRBV7-9 and TRBJ2-7): DTGVSQNPRHKITKRGQNVTFRCDPISEHNRLYWYRQTLGQGPEFLTYFQNEAQLEKSRLLSDRFSAERPKGSFSTLEIQRTEQGDSAMYLCASSHRGSYEQYFGPGTRLTVT.

At least ten counts were recorded for this clonotype. This rearrangement joins TRBV2 to TRBJ1-5, with TRBD1 as a possible D gene (6 bases). The V end lost 8 bases, the J end lost 2 bases, and 13 bases lay between the germline ends. The CDR3 spans 14 residues. Germline V gives CDR1 SNHLY, CDR2 FYNNEI. This CDR3 reads CASQSPGGNQPQHF. CDR3 sequence (DNA): TGTGCCAGCCAATCCCCAGGGGGCAATCAGCCCCAGCATTTT.

This clonotype has ten or more counts. The CDR3 sequence: CASSPILDFSYNEQFF. The CDR3 DNA follows: TGTGCCAGTAGTCCTATACTAGACTTCTCCTACAATGAGCAGTTCTTC. This chain links TRBV19 with TRBJ2-1, with D perhaps TRBD2 (5 bases). Trimming left V 5 bases short and J 0 bases short, with 14 bases between. The CDR3 covers 16 residues. The V gene's germline CDR1 is LNHDA and CDR2 SQIVND (reference sequence).

This clonotype was counted many times. The rearrangement joins TRBV6-5 to TRBJ2-1, with 10 bases aligning to TRBD2. The germline gives CDR1 MNHEY, CDR2 SVGAGI. J was trimmed by 7 bases and V by 0 bases; bases with no gene match: 9. The length of the CDR3 is 17 residues. The CDR3 DNA is TGTGCCAGCAGTTACTCGAGCGGGAGGGCAGACTTGAATGAGCAGTTCTTC. Translated: CASSYSSGRADLNEQFF.

In this sample, this clonotype turned up a few times. The CDR3 is CASSLGTGAGGELFF. The DNA for the CDR3 is TGTGCCAGCAGCCTGGGGACAGGGGCTGGCGGGGAGCTGTTTTTT. This chain links TRBV7-3 with TRBJ2-2; TRBD1 aligns across 10 bases. Germline CDR1 SGHTA, CDR2 FQGTGA. With V trimmed by 5 bases and J by 7 bases, 7 bases remained unmatched. This CDR3 contains 15 residues.

This clonotype was detected a few times. The V call is TRBV7-9, the J call TRBJ1-1; D is ambiguous. Germline loops: CDR1 SEHNR, CDR2 FQNEAQ (reference sequence). Trimming removed 4 bases at V and 4 bases at J, with 13 bases between. The CDR3 has 14 amino acids. The CDR3 reads CASSSGIPGTEAFF. CDR3 DNA sequence: TGTGCCAGCAGCTCTGGAATCCCTGGCACTGAAGCTTTCTTT.

This clonotype was found many times. This chain joins TRBV6-6 and TRBJ2-1; 7 bases line up with TRBD2. J was trimmed by 3 bases and V by 7 bases; bases with no gene match: 6. The CDR3 sequence is 14 residues long. From germline, CDR1 is MNHNY and CDR2 SVGAGI (reference sequence). In DNA, the CDR3 is TGTGCCAGCACCCTGGGGGGGATCTACAATGAGCAGTTCTTC. Translation gives CASTLGGIYNEQFF.

The sample holds many counts of this clonotype. The genes are TRBV7-8 and TRBJ2-3, with no clear D. Per germline, CDR1 SGHVS and CDR2 FQNEAQ. Trimming took off 8 bases at V and 3 bases at J, with 18 bases between the two ends. This CDR3 comprises 15 residues. The CDR3 sequence is CASSRGRVGTDTQYF. The CDR3 DNA reads TGTGCCAGCTCCCGAGGAAGGGTGGGAACAGATACGCAGTATTTT.

This clonotype has ten or more counts. This chain joins TRBV7-2 and TRBJ2-7; D unresolved. The CDR3 runs 12 residues. The V gene's germline CDR1 is SGHTA and CDR2 FQGNSA. V lost 5 bases and J lost 2, with 7 bases in between. The CDR3 sequence: CASSPNTYEQYF. CDR3 bases: TGTGCCAGCAGCCCCAATACCTACGAGCAGTACTTC.

The table lists this clonotype with many counts. The V gene is TRBV5-1, the J gene TRBJ2-7; possibly TRBD2 for D (6 bases). CDR3 length: 15 amino acids. Trimming pared 4 bases from V and 0 bases from J, leaving 14 bases between. The germline gives CDR1 SGHRS, CDR2 YFSETQ. CDR3 sequence: CASSPGLLSSYEQYF. Written as DNA, the CDR3 is TGCGCCAGCAGCCCGGGACTCCTGAGCTCCTACGAGCAGTACTTC. Full variable domain (rest looked up from reference TRBV5-1 and TRBJ2-7): KAGVTQTPRYLIKTRGQQVTLSCSPISGHRSVSWYQQTPGQGLQFLFEYFSETQRNKGNFPGRFSGRQFSNSRSEMNVSTLELGDSALYLCASSPGLLSSYEQYFGPGTRLTVT.

In its sample, this clonotype was seen a few times. The chain has TRBV29-1 and TRBJ1-2; possible D gene TRBD1, 5 bases. CDR1 is SQVTM, CDR2 ANQGSEA, per germline. This CDR3 comprises 13 residues. V was pared by 8 bases and J by 3 bases, with 16 bases between. CDR3 DNA sequence: TGCAGCTCGAGGGGAGGGGAAGACTATGGCTACACCTTC. Translating gives CSSRGGEDYGYTF.

This clonotype was seen a handful of times. The gene calls are TRBV5-1 and TRBJ2-2, with unresolved D. Germline V gives CDR1 SGHRS, CDR2 YFSETQ. This CDR3 has 15 amino acids. The V end lost 2 bases, the J end lost 4 bases, and 12 bases lay between the germline ends. CDR3 nucleotides: TGCGCCAGCAGCTTACAGAGTAGGGCCACCGGGGAGCTGTTTTTT. As protein: CASSLQSRATGELFF.

This clonotype was counted ten times or more. The chain combines TRBV5-4 with TRBJ2-7, with D unclear. Trimming took 1 base from V and 2 from J, leaving 10 bases between them. CDR1 SGHNT and CDR2 YYREEE come from the germline V gene (reference sequence). The CDR3 covers 14 residues. The CDR3 sequence: CASSLNSATYEQYF. CDR3 DNA: TGTGCCAGCAGCTTGAACTCTGCCACCTACGAGCAGTACTTC.

This clonotype was found many times. The genes are TRBV6-5 and TRBJ1-1; D is possibly TRBD1 (5 bases). Trimming shortened V by 2 bases and J by 4 bases, and 8 bases separated the two germline ends. The germline V gene has CDR1 MNHEY and CDR2 SVGAGI. This CDR3 spans 13 amino acids. CDR3 DNA sequence: TGTGCCAGCAGTTACAGGGGCAGCACTGAAGCTTTCTTT. It specifies CASSYRGSTEAFF.

This clonotype was recorded only once. The gene calls are TRBV2 and TRBJ1-1; perhaps TRBD1 as D (6 bases). V was trimmed by 6 bases and J by 0 bases, leaving 26 bases between them. CDR1 is SNHLY, CDR2 FYNNEI, per germline. The CDR3 contains 19 residues. The CDR3 sequence: CASRIGGLILTTMNTEAFF. The DNA for the CDR3 is TGTGCCAGCAGAATCGGGGGCCTGATTCTTACTACAATGAACACTGAAGCTTTCTTT.

Only a few counts were recorded for this clonotype. The CDR3 here is CASSYSSGYYGYTF. CDR3 sequence (DNA): TGTGCCAGCAGTTACTCTTCCGGATACTATGGCTACACCTTC. V usage is TRBV6-6 and J usage is TRBJ1-2; no clear D. V gave up 0 bases and J gave up 3 bases, with 8 bases separating them. Germline-derived CDR1 and CDR2 are MNHNY and SVGAGI (reference sequence). The CDR3 runs 14 residues.

Ten or more counts support this clonotype. V usage is TRBV7-2 and J usage is TRBJ2-1; possibly TRBD1 for D (6 bases). Trimming stripped 5 bases from V and 1 base from J, with 15 bases between. CDR3 length: 16 amino acids. CDR1 is SGHTA and CDR2 is FQGNSA in the germline V gene. CDR3 in DNA: TGTGCCAGCAGCAGTGAACAGGGCGCGTCCTACAATGAGCAGTTCTTC. As protein: CASSSEQGASYNEQFF.

This clonotype was observed a handful of times. This chain links TRBV30 with TRBJ2-5; 9 nucleotides align to TRBD1. Germline lookup yields CDR1 GTSNPN and CDR2 SVGIG (reference sequence). The length of the CDR3 is 11 residues. CDR3 DNA sequence: TGTGCGGGCGGACAGGGGATCGCCCAGTACTTC. This codes for CAGGQGIAQYF. Drawing the rest from reference TRBV30 and TRBJ2-5, the complete variable domain is SQTIHQWPATLVQPVGSPLSLECTVEGTSNPNLYWYRQAAGRGLQLLFYSVGIGQISSEVPQNLSASRPQDRQFILSSKKLLLSDSGFYLCAGGQGIAQYFGPGTRLLVL.